The rows below give T cell receptor beta chains drawn from one sample of a study of shared clonotypes between healthy human individuals. Data came from immunoSEQ multiplex PCR; TCRdb stores just in-frame clones and leaves some out. Among around 1,100,000 clones listed, around 77% were seen once. Sequencing used memory CD4+ T cells from PBMCs. Source of these receptors: a man younger than 35 in good health. Some clones in this sample may be carry-over from other donors' samples. The CDR3 runs from the conserved cysteine through the conserved F or W. The order of the fields is J gene, V gene, D gene, clone size, CDR3 DNA, CDR3 protein. The D gene is left open where the match is weak. The size of a clone is reported for some rows only, either as once, few or many, or as a class for expanded clones.

TRBJ2-2,TRBV6-5,NA,NA,TGTGCCAGCAGTTACGCAGTCGGATCCGTCATGTTTTTT,CASSYAVGSVMFF
TRBJ1-3,TRBV6-1,NA,NA,TGTGCCAGCAGTGCACCGGGACCTGCCCTCGGAAACACCATATATTTT,CASSAPGPALGNTIYF
TRBJ1-1,TRBV5-1,NA,NA,TGCGCCAGCAGCCGTGAAGGGGCTGGTGAAGCTTTCTTT,CASSREGAGEAFF
TRBJ1-3,TRBV7-9,NA,NA,TGTGCCAGCGCCCTTGGACACCCTCCCACCCGGATCGATTTT,CASALGHPPTRIDF
TRBJ2-1,TRBV4-2,NA,NA,TGTGCCAGCAGCCAAGTGGGAGGCCCAGGGGATGAGCAGTTCTTC,CASSQVGGPGDEQFF
TRBJ1-2,TRBV5-1,TRBD1,NA,TGCGCCAGCAGCTCCGACCCGACAGGGGGAAACTATGGCTACACCTTC,CASSSDPTGGNYGYTF
TRBJ2-1,TRBV30,NA,NA,TGTGCCTGGAGCGCTGGGGGCTTCGGCGATGAGCAGTTCTTC,CAWSAGGFGDEQFF
TRBJ2-5,TRBV9,NA,few,TGTGCCAGCAGCGTAGATTGGGCCCAAGAGACCCAGTACTTC,CASSVDWAQETQYF
TRBJ1-1,TRBV19,TRBD1,NA,TGTGCCAGTATCCCGGGACAGGAGAAACTGAACACTGAAGCTTTCTTT,CASIPGQEKLNTEAFF
TRBJ1-1,TRBV19,NA,once,TGTGCCAGTAGTATAGGGCCCGGGGTAGGGACTGAAGCTTTCTTT,CASSIGPGVGTEAFF
TRBJ2-5,TRBV7-9,TRBD2,NA,TGTGCCAGCAGCGCGGGACTAGCGGGAGGGATCGAGACCCAGTACTTC,CASSAGLAGGIETQYF
TRBJ2-1,TRBV28,TRBD2,NA,TGTGCCAGCAGTTTGAGGGGGACTAGCGGGAGGCGATACAATGAGCAGTTCTTC,CASSLRGTSGRRYNEQFF
TRBJ1-1,TRBV27,NA,NA,TGTGCCAGCAGTTTATCACCAGGGATGAACACTGAAGCTTTCTTT,CASSLSPGMNTEAFF
TRBJ1-5,TRBV7-2,NA,NA,TGTGCCAGCAGCTTAGTCCCGGGGACAAGCGTTCCGCCCCAGCATTTT,CASSLVPGTSVPPQHF
TRBJ2-5,TRBV9,TRBD2,once,TGTGCCAGCAGCCCCCGACTAGCGGGAGATGAGACCCAGTACTTC,CASSPRLAGDETQYF
TRBJ2-5,TRBV18,NA,NA,TGTGCCAGCTCACCCCTCCGGGTCGGTGAGACCCAGTACTTC,CASSPLRVGETQYF
TRBJ1-2,TRBV6-5,NA,NA,TGTGCCAGCAGGAGGGCTGGGGCTAACTATGGCTACACCTTC,CASRRAGANYGYTF
TRBJ2-1,TRBV5-1,TRBD2,NA,TGCGCCAGCAGCTTCACGACTAGCGGGAATGAGCAGTTCTTC,CASSFTTSGNEQFF
TRBJ1-1,TRBV7-3,NA,NA,TGTGCCAGCAGGCCGTCGGGGAACACTGAAGCTTTCTTT,CASRPSGNTEAFF
TRBJ1-6,TRBV5-1,NA,NA,TGCGCCAGCAGCCCGGGCCAGGGGAATTCACCCCTCCACTTT,CASSPGQGNSPLHF
TRBJ2-5,TRBV28,NA,NA,TGTGCCAGCAAAGGGGGGGGTCAGTTAAGGACCCAGTACTTC,CASKGGGQLRTQYF
TRBJ2-5,TRBV6-5,NA,NA,TGTGCCAGCAGTTACAGTCAAGAGACCCAGTACTTC,CASSYSQETQYF
TRBJ2-1,TRBV29-1,NA,NA,TGCAGCGTCGCCGACAGTTACTCCTACAATGAGCAGTTCTTC,CSVADSYSYNEQFF
TRBJ2-7,TRBV2,NA,NA,TGTGCCAGCAGTGAGTCTCGGGGGTCCTACGAGCAGTACTTC,CASSESRGSYEQYF
TRBJ1-2,TRBV10-3,TRBD1,NA,TGTGCCAGGCGTTCGGACAGGACGGAAGGCTACACCTTC,CARRSDRTEGYTF
TRBJ2-3,TRBV28,TRBD2,NA,TGTGCCAGCAGCCCCCCCGGGCAGGGAGGGAAAGATACGCAGTATTTT,CASSPPGQGGKDTQYF
TRBJ1-2,TRBV5-6,NA,NA,TGTGCCAGCAGCGCCGATCGGGGAGCAACAAGCTATGGCTACACCTTC,CASSADRGATSYGYTF
TRBJ1-2,TRBV15,NA,NA,TGTGCCACCAGCAGAGGGACAGTATTCCTTTCCTATGGCTACACCTTC,CATSRGTVFLSYGYTF
TRBJ1-2,TRBV11-2,NA,NA,TGTGCCAGCAGCTTACATGGGTCGGGATTCCGGGGCTACACCTTC,CASSLHGSGFRGYTF
TRBJ1-1,TRBV14,NA,NA,TGTGCCAGCAGCCAAGCCGCGGGTCCGGTCGGGGCTTTCTTT,CASSQAAGPVGAFF
TRBJ1-2,TRBV4-1,NA,NA,TGCGCCAGCAGCCAAACCCCCAACAGGGCTGGGGGCTACACCTTC,CASSQTPNRAGGYTF
TRBJ2-7,TRBV27,TRBD1,NA,TGTGCCCTGGACAGGGGACTTTCCTACGAGCAGTACTTC,CALDRGLSYEQYF
TRBJ2-7,TRBV28,NA,NA,TGTGCCAGCAGTTTAACCTACGAGCAGTACTTC,CASSLTYEQYF
TRBJ2-4,TRBV5-1,NA,few,TGCGCCAGCAGCTTGGACAGCAATGGCATTCAGTACTTC,CASSLDSNGIQYF
TRBJ2-2,TRBV19,TRBD1,NA,TGTGCCAGTAGTATGCAAGGGGGCCTCTCGACCGGGGAGCTGTTTTTT,CASSMQGGLSTGELFF
TRBJ1-1,TRBV6-5,TRBD1,NA,TGTGCCAGCAGTTTGCAGGGGGGAAAGAACACTGAAGCTTTCTTT,CASSLQGGKNTEAFF